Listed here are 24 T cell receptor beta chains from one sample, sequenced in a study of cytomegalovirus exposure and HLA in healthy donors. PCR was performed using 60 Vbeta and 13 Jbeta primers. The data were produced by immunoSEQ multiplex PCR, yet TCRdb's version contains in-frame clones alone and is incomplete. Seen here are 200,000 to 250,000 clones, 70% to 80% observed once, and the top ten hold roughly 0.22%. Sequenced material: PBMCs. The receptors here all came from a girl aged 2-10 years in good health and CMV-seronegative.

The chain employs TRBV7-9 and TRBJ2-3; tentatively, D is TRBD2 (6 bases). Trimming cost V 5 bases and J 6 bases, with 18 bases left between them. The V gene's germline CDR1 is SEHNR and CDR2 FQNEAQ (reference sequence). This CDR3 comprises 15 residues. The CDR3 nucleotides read TGTGCCAGCAGCCGAATGACTAGGAATGAGGATACGCAGTATTTT. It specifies CASSRMTRNEDTQYF.

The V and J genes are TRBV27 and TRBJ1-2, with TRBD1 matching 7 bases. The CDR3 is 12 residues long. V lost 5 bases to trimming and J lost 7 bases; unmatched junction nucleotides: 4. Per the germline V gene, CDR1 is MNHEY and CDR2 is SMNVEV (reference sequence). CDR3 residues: CASSLPGGGYTF. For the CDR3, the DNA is TGTGCCAGCAGTCTTCCAGGGGGTGGCTACACCTTC.

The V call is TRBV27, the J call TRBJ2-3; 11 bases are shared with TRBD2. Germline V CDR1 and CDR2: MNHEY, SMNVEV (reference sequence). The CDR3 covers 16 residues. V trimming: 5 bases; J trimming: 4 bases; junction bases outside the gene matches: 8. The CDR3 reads CASSPPTSGVADTQYF. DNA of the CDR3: TGTGCCAGCAGTCCCCCGACTAGCGGGGTTGCAGATACGCAGTATTTT.

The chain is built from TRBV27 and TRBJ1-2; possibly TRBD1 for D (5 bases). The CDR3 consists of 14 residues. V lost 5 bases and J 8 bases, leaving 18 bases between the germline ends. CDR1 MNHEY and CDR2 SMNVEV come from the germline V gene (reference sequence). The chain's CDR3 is CASSVGSGAGGYTF. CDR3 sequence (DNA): TGTGCCAGCAGTGTAGGGTCCGGGGCGGGGGGCTACACCTTC.

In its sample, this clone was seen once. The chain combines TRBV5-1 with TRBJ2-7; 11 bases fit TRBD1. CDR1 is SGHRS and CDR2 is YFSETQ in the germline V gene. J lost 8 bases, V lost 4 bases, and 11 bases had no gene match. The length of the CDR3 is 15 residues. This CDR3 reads CASSQPGQGVLQQYF. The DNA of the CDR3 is TGCGCCAGCAGCCAACCGGGACAGGGGGTCCTACAGCAGTACTTC.

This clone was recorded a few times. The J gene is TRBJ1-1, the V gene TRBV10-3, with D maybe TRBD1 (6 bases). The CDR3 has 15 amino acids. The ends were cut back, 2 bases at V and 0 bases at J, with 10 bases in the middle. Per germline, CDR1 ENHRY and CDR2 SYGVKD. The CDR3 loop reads CAISEKAGVNTEAFF. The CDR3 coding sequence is TGTGCCATCAGTGAGAAAGCAGGGGTGAACACTGAAGCTTTCTTT.

CDR3 in amino acids: CASTTGALLISYEQYF. The CDR3 nucleotides are TGTGCCAGCACGACAGGGGCCCTACTAATCTCCTACGAGCAGTACTTC. The gene calls are TRBV2 and TRBJ2-7; 8 positions agree with TRBD1. The CDR3 sequence is 16 residues long. V lost 7 bases and J lost 0; bases outside the gene matches: 11. Per germline, CDR1 SNHLY and CDR2 FYNNEI.

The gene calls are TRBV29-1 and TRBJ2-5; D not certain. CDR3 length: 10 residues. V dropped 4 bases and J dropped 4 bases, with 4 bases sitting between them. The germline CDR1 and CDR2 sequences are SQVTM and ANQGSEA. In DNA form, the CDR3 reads TGCAGCGTTGGGAGAGAGACCCAGTACTTC. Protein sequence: CSVGRETQYF.

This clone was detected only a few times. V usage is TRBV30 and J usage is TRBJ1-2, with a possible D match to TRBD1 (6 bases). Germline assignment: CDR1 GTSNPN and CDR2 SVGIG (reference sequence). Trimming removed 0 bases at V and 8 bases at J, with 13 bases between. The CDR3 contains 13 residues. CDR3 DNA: TGTGCCTGGAGTGTACGTTCCAGGGGCGGCTACACCTTC. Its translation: CAWSVRSRGGYTF. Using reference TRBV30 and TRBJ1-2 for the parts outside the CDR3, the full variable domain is SQTIHQWPATLVQPVGSPLSLECTVEGTSNPNLYWYRQAAGRGLQLLFYSVGIGQISSEVPQNLSASRPQDRQFILSSKKLLLSDSGFYLCAWSVRSRGGYTFGSGTRLTVV.

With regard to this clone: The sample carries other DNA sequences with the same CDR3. CDR3 bases: TGTGCCAGCAGTTTAGGGAGCGGGTCCTACGAGCAGTACTTC. Encoded protein: CASSLGSGSYEQYF. The chain joins TRBV27 to TRBJ2-7; tentatively, D is TRBD2 (6 bases). Germline loops: CDR1 MNHEY, CDR2 SMNVEV (reference sequence). CDR3 size: 14 residues. Trimming removed 2 bases at V and 1 base at J, with 9 bases between.

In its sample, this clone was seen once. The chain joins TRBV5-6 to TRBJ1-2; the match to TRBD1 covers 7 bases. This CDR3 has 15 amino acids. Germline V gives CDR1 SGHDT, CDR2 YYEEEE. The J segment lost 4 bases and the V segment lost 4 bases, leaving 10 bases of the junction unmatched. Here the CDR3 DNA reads TGTGCCAGCAGCATCCTCAGGGGGGAAGGCTATGGCTACACCTTC. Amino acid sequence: CASSILRGEGYGYTF.

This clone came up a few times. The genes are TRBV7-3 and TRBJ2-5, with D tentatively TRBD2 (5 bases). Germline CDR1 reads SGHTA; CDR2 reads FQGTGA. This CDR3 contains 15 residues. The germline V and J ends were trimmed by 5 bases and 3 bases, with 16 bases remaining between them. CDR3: CASSPGLSNEETQYF. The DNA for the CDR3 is TGTGCCAGCAGCCCCGGACTCTCAAATGAAGAGACCCAGTACTTC.

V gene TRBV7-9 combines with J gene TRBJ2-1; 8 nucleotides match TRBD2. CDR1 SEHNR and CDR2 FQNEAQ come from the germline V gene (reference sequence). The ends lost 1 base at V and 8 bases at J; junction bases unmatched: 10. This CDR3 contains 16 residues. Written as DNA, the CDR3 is TGTGCCAGCAGCTTAGGCCCGGGACTAGGGGTCTATGAGCAGTTCTTC. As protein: CASSLGPGLGVYEQFF.

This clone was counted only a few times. CDR3: CSALGEGQNEQYF. The CDR3, as DNA: TGCAGCGCCCTAGGGGAGGGGCAAAACGAGCAGTACTTC. The chain employs TRBV29-1 and TRBJ2-7; 7 nucleotides line up with TRBD2. Germline lookup yields CDR1 SQVTM and CDR2 ANQGSEA. The CDR3 length is 13 residues. V lost 7 bases, J lost 5 bases, and 11 bases stayed unmatched.

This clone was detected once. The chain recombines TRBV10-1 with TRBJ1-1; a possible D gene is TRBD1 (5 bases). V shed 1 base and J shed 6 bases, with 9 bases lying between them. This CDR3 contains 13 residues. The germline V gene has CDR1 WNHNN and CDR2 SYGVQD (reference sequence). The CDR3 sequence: CASSELGGPEAFF. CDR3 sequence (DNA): TGCGCCAGCAGTGAGTTGGGGGGACCTGAAGCTTTCTTT.

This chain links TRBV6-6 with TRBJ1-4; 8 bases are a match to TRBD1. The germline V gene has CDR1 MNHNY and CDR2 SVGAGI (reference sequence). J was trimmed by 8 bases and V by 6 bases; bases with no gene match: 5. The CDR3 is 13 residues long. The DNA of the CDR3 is TGTGCCAGCAGGATCCGGGACAGGGAAAAACTGTTTTTT. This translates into CASRIRDREKLFF.

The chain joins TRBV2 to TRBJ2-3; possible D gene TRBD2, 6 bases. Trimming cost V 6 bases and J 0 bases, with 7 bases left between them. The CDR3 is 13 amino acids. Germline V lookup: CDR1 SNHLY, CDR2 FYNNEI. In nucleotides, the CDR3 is TGTGCCAGCAGAGGGACTAGCACAGATACGCAGTATTTT. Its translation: CASRGTSTDTQYF.

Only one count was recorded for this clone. The CDR3 bases are TGTGCCAGCAGCGTAGCACCGGGAGTCTCAGATACGCAGTATTTT. It codes for CASSVAPGVSDTQYF. The gene calls are TRBV9 and TRBJ2-3; TRBD2 is a possible D gene (6 bases). Germline CDR1 and CDR2: SGDLS and YYNGEE. CDR3 length: 15 amino acids. The ends were cut back, 0 bases at V and 4 bases at J, with 12 bases in the middle.

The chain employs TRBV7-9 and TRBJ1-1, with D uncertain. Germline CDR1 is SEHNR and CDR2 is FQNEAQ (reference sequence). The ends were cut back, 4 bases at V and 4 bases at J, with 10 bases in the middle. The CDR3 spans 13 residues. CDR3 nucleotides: TGTGCCAGCAGCTCAAGACGGAGCACTGAAGCTTTCTTT. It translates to CASSSRRSTEAFF.

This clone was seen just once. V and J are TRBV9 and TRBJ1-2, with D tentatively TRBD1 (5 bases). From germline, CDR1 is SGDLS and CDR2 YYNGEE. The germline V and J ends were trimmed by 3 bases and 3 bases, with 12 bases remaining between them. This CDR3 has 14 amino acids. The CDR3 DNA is TGTGCCAGCAGCGCCCAAGGGGCCGACTATGGCTACACCTTC. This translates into CASSAQGADYGYTF. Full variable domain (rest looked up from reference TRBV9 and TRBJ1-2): DSGVTQTPKHLITATGQRVTLRCSPRSGDLSVYWYQQSLDQGLQFLIQYYNGEERAKGNILERFSAQQFPDLHSELNLSSLELGDSALYFCASSAQGADYGYTFGSGTRLTVV.

CDR3 coding DNA: TGTGCCAGCAGTGTGGAGGGACTTAGCAATCAGCCCCAGCATTTT. Its protein is CASSVEGLSNQPQHF. The chain combines TRBV2 with TRBJ1-5; D might be TRBD1 (5 bases). The length of the CDR3 is 15 residues. The germline V gene encodes CDR1 SNHLY and CDR2 FYNNEI. The V end was cut by 4 bases, the J end by 0 bases, with 10 bases between.

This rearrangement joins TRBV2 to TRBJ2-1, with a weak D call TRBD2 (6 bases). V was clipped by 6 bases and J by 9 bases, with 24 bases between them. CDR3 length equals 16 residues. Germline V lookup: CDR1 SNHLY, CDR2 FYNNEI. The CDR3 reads CASRQTELASPFEQFF. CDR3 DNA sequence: TGTGCCAGCAGACAAACCGAACTAGCTTCCCCATTTGAGCAGTTCTTC.

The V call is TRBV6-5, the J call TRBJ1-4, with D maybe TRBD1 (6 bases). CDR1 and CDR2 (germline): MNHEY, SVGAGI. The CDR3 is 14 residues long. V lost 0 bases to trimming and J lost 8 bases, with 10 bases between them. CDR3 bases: TGTGCCAGCAGTTACTCTTCAGGGGCAGAAAAACTGTTTTTT. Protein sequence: CASSYSSGAEKLFF.

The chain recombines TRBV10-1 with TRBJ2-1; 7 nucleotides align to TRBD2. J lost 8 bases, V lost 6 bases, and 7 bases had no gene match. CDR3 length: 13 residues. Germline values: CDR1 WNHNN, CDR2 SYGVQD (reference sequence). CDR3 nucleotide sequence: TGCGCCAGCAGCTCCGGGACTATGCATGAGCAGTTCTTC. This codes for CASSSGTMHEQFF.